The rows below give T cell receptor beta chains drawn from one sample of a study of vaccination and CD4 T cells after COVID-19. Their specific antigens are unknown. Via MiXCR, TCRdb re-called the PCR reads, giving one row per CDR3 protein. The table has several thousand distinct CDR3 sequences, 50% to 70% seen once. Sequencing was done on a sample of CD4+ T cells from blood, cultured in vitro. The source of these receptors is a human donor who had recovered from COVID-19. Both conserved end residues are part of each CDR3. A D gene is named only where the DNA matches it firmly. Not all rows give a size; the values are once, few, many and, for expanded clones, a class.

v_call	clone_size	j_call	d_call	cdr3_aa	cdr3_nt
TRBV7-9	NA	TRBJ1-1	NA	CASSRAGTEAFF	TGTGCCAGCAGCCGAGCCGGCACTGAAGCTTTCTTT
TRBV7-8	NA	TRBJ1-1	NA	CASSLRSGSTEAFF	TGTGCCAGCAGCTTACGTAGTGGCAGCACTGAAGCTTTCTTT
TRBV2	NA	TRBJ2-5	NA	CASSESGYETQYF	TGTGCCAGCAGTGAATCAGGGTATGAGACCCAGTACTTC
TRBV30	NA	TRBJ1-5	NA	CASAGGSNQPQHF	TGTGCCTCAGCAGGTGGGAGCAATCAGCCCCAGCATTTT
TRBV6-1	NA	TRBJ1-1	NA	CASSESRGRMNTEAFF	TGTGCCAGCAGTGAATCCAGGGGACGGATGAACACTGAAGCTTTCTTT
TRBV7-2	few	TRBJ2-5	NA	CASSLGVWGETQYF	TGTGCCAGCAGCTTAGGGGTGTGGGGGGAGACCCAGTACTTC
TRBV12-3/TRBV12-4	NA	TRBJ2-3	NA	CASSLQGSRVTQYF	TGTGCCAGCAGTCTACAGGGAAGTAGGGTTACGCAGTATTTT
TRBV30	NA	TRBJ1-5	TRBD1	CAWSEGTGTTQPQHF	TGTGCCTGGAGTGAGGGGACAGGGACGACTCAGCCCCAGCATTTT
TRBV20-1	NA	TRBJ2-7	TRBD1	CSARTGGYEQYF	TGCAGTGCTAGGACAGGGGGCTACGAGCAGTACTTC
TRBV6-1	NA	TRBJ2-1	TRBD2	CASSTGLAGGLWQFF	TGTGCCAGCAGTACTGGACTAGCGGGGGGGCTATGGCAGTTCTTC
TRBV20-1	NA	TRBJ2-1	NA	CSASSGRTSYNEQFF	TGCAGTGCCTCGAGTGGGAGAACCTCCTACAATGAGCAGTTCTTC
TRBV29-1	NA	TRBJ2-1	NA	CSTSGGRGQISSYNEQFF	TGCAGCACCTCCGGGGGGCGGGGTCAGATCAGCTCCTACAATGAGCAGTTCTTC
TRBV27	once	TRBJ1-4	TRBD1	CASRKTGVEGEKLFF	TGTGCCAGCAGAAAGACAGGGGTGGAGGGTGAAAAACTGTTTTTT
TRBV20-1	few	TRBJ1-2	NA	CRVTDGYTF	TGCAGGGTAACAGATGGCTACACCTTC
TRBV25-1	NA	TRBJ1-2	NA	CASSANTRGYTF	TGTGCCAGCAGTGCAAACACCCGGGGCTACACCTTC
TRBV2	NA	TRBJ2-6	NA	CASSETQASGANVLTF	TGTGCCAGCAGTGAAACACAGGCCTCTGGGGCCAACGTCCTGACTTTC
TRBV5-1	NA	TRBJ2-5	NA	CASSNTGRETQYF	TGCGCCAGCAGCAACACAGGGAGAGAGACCCAGTACTTC
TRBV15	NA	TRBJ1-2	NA	CATSRDGQTNYGYTF	TGTGCCACCAGCAGAGATGGCCAGACCAACTATGGCTACACCTTC
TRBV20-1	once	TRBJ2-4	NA	CSARNRVESKNIQYF	TGCAGTGCTAGAAACAGGGTCGAGTCCAAAAACATTCAGTACTTC
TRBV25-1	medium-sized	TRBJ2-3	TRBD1	CASSVRTGSTDTQYF	TGTGCCAGCAGTGTCCGGACAGGGAGCACAGATACGCAGTATTTT
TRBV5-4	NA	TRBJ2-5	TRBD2	CASSPGLAGGPETQYF	TGTGCCAGCAGCCCTGGACTAGCGGGAGGGCCGGAGACCCAGTACTTC
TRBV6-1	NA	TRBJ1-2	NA	CASSAQGDYGYTF	TGTGCCAGCAGTGCGCAGGGAGACTATGGCTACACCTTC
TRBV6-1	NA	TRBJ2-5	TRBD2	CASSEAVGGFSGETQYF	TGTGCCAGCAGTGAAGCAGTCGGGGGGTTTAGTGGAGAGACCCAGTACTTC
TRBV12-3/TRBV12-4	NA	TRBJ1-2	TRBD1	CASSKTGTANYGYTF	TGTGCCAGCAGTAAAACCGGGACAGCTAACTATGGCTACACCTTC
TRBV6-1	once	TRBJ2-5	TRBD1	CASSTAAGGPQETQYF	TGTGCCAGCAGTACGGCGGCAGGGGGACCCCAAGAGACCCAGTACTTC
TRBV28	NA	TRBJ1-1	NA	CASSGENTEAFF	TGTGCCAGCAGTGGGGAGAACACTGAAGCTTTCTTT
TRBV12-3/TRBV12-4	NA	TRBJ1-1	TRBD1	CASQDVHRGRTEAFF	TGTGCCAGCCAAGACGTTCACAGGGGGCGGACTGAAGCTTTCTTT
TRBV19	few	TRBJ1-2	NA	CASSIVSGDGGYTF	TGTGCCAGTAGTATAGTCTCAGGGGATGGTGGCTACACCTTC
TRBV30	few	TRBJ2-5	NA	CAWTPGTETQYF	TGTGCATGGACCCCGGGCACGGAGACCCAGTACTTC
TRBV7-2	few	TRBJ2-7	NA	CASSLGRSTLYEQYF	TGTGCCAGCAGCTTAGGGCGCAGTACCCTCTACGAGCAGTACTTC
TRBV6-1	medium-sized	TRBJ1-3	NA	CASLGQEAGGNTIYF	TGTGCCAGCCTTGGACAAGAGGCCGGTGGAAACACCATATATTTT
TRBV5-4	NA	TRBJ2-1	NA	CASSRTYNEQFF	TGTGCCAGCAGCCGAACTTACAATGAGCAGTTCTTC
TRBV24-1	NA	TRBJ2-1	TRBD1	CATSDRTPGQNSYNEQFF	TGTGCCACCAGTGATCGAACACCGGGACAGAATTCTTACAATGAGCAGTTCTTC
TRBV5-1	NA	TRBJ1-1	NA	CASRSLGSVGKTEAFF	TGCGCCAGCAGATCGTTAGGGTCCGTGGGAAAGACTGAAGCTTTCTTT
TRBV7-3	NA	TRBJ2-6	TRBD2	CASSLISSGPLGANVLTF	TGTGCCAGCAGCTTAATATCTAGCGGGCCCCTAGGGGCCAACGTCCTGACTTTC
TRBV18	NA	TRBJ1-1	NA	CASSRSSVLQDGTEAFF	TGTGCCAGCTCACGATCGTCAGTCCTACAGGATGGCACTGAAGCTTTCTTT
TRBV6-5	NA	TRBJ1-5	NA	CASSYSSRAHQPQHF	TGTGCCAGCAGTTACTCGAGCAGGGCCCATCAGCCCCAGCATTTT
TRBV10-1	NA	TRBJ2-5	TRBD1	CASSESDRVRQETQYF	TGCGCCAGCAGTGAGTCCGACAGGGTGAGGCAAGAGACCCAGTACTTC
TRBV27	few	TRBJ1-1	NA	CASSPPGYGTEAFF	TGTGCCAGCAGTCCACCCGGGTACGGCACTGAAGCTTTCTTT
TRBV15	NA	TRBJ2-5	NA	CATSRDFSTEETQYF	TGTGCCACCAGCAGAGATTTCTCGACAGAAGAGACCCAGTACTTC
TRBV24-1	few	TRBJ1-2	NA	CATSDRDSSYTF	TGTGCCACCAGTGATAGGGACTCTAGCTACACCTTC
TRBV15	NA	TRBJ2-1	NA	CATSRDYSVTEQFF	TGTGCCACCAGCAGAGACTACTCCGTCACTGAGCAGTTCTTC
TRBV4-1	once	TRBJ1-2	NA	CASSQQPGNYGYTF	TGCGCCAGCAGCCAACAGCCGGGTAACTATGGCTACACCTTC
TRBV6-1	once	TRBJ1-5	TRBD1	CASRTVGTGRSNQPQHF	TGTGCCAGCAGGACCGTTGGGACAGGGCGGAGCAATCAGCCCCAGCATTTT
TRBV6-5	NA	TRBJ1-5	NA	CASSYLGGGSNQPQHF	TGTGCCAGCAGTTATCTTGGGGGGGGTAGCAATCAGCCCCAGCATTTT
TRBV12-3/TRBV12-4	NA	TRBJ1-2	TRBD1	CASSLDRVYGYTF	TGTGCCAGCAGTTTGGACAGGGTCTATGGCTACACCTTC
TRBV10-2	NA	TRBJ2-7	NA	CASSESWTVTYEQYF	TGCGCCAGCAGTGAGTCCTGGACCGTGACCTACGAGCAGTACTTC
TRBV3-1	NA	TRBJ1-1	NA	CASRGGSEAFF	TGTGCCAGCAGGGGGGGTTCTGAAGCTTTCTTT
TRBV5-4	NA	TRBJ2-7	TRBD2	CASSLNAASGSYEQYF	TGTGCCAGCAGCCTCAATGCGGCTAGCGGATCCTACGAGCAGTACTTC
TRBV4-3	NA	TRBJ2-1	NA	CASSQVSGFEQFF	TGCGCCAGCAGCCAAGTGTCGGGGTTTGAGCAGTTCTTC
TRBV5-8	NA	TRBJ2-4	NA	CASSSPGLIVDIQYF	TGTGCCAGCAGCAGCCCTGGACTAATTGTTGACATTCAGTACTTC
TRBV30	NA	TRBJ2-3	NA	CAWRTSRSTDTQYF	TGTGCCTGGAGAACGAGCAGGAGCACAGATACGCAGTATTTT
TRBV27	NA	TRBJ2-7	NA	CASSLTRRHYEQYF	TGTGCCAGCAGTTTAACGAGGAGACACTACGAGCAGTACTTC
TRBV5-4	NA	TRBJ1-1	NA	CASSLAVQVSNTEAFF	TGTGCCAGCAGCTTGGCGGTACAGGTTTCTAACACTGAAGCTTTCTTT
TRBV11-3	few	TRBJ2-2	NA	CASSFPGTGELFF	TGTGCCAGCAGCTTCCCGGGGACCGGGGAGCTGTTTTTT
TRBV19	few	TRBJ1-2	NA	CASSIDPSGPSNGYTF	TGTGCCAGTAGTATAGATCCCTCGGGTCCCTCGAATGGCTACACCTTC
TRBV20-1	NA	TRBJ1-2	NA	CSALNLGKANYGYTF	TGCAGTGCTCTAAATTTGGGAAAAGCTAACTATGGCTACACCTTC
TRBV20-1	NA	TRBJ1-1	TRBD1	CSARVDGTGIPGTFF	TGCAGTGCTAGGGTAGATGGGACAGGGATCCCTGGAACTTTCTTT